The rows below give T cell receptor beta chains drawn from one sample of a study of STAT3 mutations in large granular lymphocyte leukemia. TCRdb keeps only in-frame clones here, not all; method: immunoSEQ multiplex PCR. The sample contains 15,000 or so clones, about nine tenths of which appear only once. The sequenced material came from peripheral blood mononuclear cells. These receptors came from a woman aged 45-60 years with T-cell large granular lymphocyte leukemia. Some clones in this sample may be carry-over from other donors' samples. Each CDR3 is given with its conserved first and last residue. D genes are given only for firm matches. The size entry is marked missing in some rows and otherwise reads once, few, many or a size class.

d_call: TRBD2
v_call: TRBV6-5
j_call: TRBJ2-7
clone_size: .
cdr3_nt: TGTGCCAGAGATAAGGGACTAGCGGGGCCCTACGAGCAGTACTTC
cdr3_aa: CARDKGLAGPYEQYF

d_call: .
v_call: TRBV5-6
j_call: TRBJ1-5
clone_size: .
cdr3_nt: TGTGCCAGCAGCTCGAGGGGGAGCAATCAGCCCCAGCATTTT
cdr3_aa: CASSSRGSNQPQHF

d_call: TRBD1
v_call: TRBV18
j_call: TRBJ1-5
clone_size: .
cdr3_nt: TGTGCCAGCTCACGGGACAGGGTCAATCAGCCCCAGCATTTT
cdr3_aa: CASSRDRVNQPQHF

d_call: .
v_call: TRBV6-1
j_call: TRBJ1-4
clone_size: .
cdr3_nt: TGTGCCAGCAGTGTACACGGCTCAACTAATGAAAAACTGTTTTTT
cdr3_aa: CASSVHGSTNEKLFF

d_call: .
v_call: TRBV7-3
j_call: TRBJ1-2
clone_size: .
cdr3_nt: TGTGCCAGCAGCTTAGGCGGCAGCACTAACTATGGCTACACCTTC
cdr3_aa: CASSLGGSTNYGYTF

d_call: TRBD2
v_call: TRBV5-5
j_call: TRBJ2-7
clone_size: .
cdr3_nt: TGTGCCAGCAGCTTGGGTAGCGGGACCTACGAGCAGTACTTC
cdr3_aa: CASSLGSGTYEQYF

d_call: .
v_call: TRBV18
j_call: TRBJ2-7
clone_size: .
cdr3_nt: TGTGCCAGCTCACGGACAAACTCGGACTACGAGCAGTACTTC
cdr3_aa: CASSRTNSDYEQYF

d_call: .
v_call: TRBV25-1
j_call: TRBJ1-1
clone_size: .
cdr3_nt: TGTGCCAGCGCAAGGAAGGTGAACACTGAAGCTTTCTTT
cdr3_aa: CASARKVNTEAFF

d_call: .
v_call: TRBV5-1
j_call: TRBJ2-1
clone_size: .
cdr3_nt: TGCGCCAGCAGCTTCGCCTCCGGGTCCGATGAGCAGTTCTTC
cdr3_aa: CASSFASGSDEQFF

d_call: .
v_call: TRBV6-5
j_call: TRBJ1-1
clone_size: .
cdr3_nt: TGTGCCAGCAGGAGGGACGGCTTGAACACTGAAGCTTTCTTT
cdr3_aa: CASRRDGLNTEAFF

d_call: .
v_call: TRBV27
j_call: TRBJ2-7
clone_size: .
cdr3_nt: TGTGCCAGCTCACCTGGGGCTGCCTACGAGCAGTACTTC
cdr3_aa: CASSPGAAYEQYF

d_call: .
v_call: TRBV7-8
j_call: TRBJ2-2
clone_size: .
cdr3_nt: TGTGCCAGCAGCTTCCTGGGGTGGGACGGGGAGCTGTTTTTT
cdr3_aa: CASSFLGWDGELFF

d_call: TRBD2
v_call: TRBV28
j_call: TRBJ2-5
clone_size: .
cdr3_nt: TGTGCCAGCAGTCCTCATGCGGGAGGGCTGGAGACCCAGTACTTC
cdr3_aa: CASSPHAGGLETQYF

d_call: .
v_call: TRBV27
j_call: TRBJ2-7
clone_size: once
cdr3_nt: TGTGCCAGCAGTTTAAGAGGGGCCGAGCAGTACTTC
cdr3_aa: CASSLRGAEQYF

d_call: .
v_call: TRBV28
j_call: TRBJ2-7
clone_size: .
cdr3_nt: TGTGCCAGCAGTGACGTCCTTACCCGCTACGAGCAGTACTTC
cdr3_aa: CASSDVLTRYEQYF

d_call: .
v_call: TRBV7-6
j_call: TRBJ2-3
clone_size: .
cdr3_nt: TGTGCCAGCAGCTTACTGGGGGGACGGGCAGATACGCAGTATTTT
cdr3_aa: CASSLLGGRADTQYF

d_call: .
v_call: TRBV28
j_call: TRBJ1-3
clone_size: .
cdr3_nt: TGTGCCAGCCGGGGGGACATCCTGGAGACTGGAAACACCATATATTTT
cdr3_aa: CASRGDILETGNTIYF

d_call: TRBD2
v_call: TRBV25-1
j_call: TRBJ2-7
clone_size: .
cdr3_nt: TGTGCCAGCTCGGGGGGTGGAGCGCCCTCCTACGAGCAGTACTTC
cdr3_aa: CASSGGGAPSYEQYF

d_call: .
v_call: TRBV10-3
j_call: TRBJ1-5
clone_size: once
cdr3_nt: TGTGCCATCAGTGACAGGGCCAATCAGCCCCAGCATTTT
cdr3_aa: CAISDRANQPQHF

d_call: .
v_call: TRBV4-1
j_call: TRBJ2-7
clone_size: .
cdr3_nt: TGCGCCAGCAGCCAAGGGCCTGGGACACAGTACTACGAGCAGTACTTC
cdr3_aa: CASSQGPGTQYYEQYF

d_call: TRBD2
v_call: TRBV18
j_call: TRBJ2-7
clone_size: .
cdr3_nt: TGTGCCAGCTCAGCACACGGCGGGAGCGAGCAGTACTTC
cdr3_aa: CASSAHGGSEQYF

d_call: .
v_call: TRBV20-1
j_call: TRBJ2-1
clone_size: .
cdr3_nt: TGCAGTGCCACACTCGTCGGCGAGCAGTTCTTC
cdr3_aa: CSATLVGEQFF

d_call: TRBD1
v_call: TRBV5-1
j_call: TRBJ2-7
clone_size: .
cdr3_nt: TGCGCCAGCAGGCGGGACAGGGCTTGGGAGCAGTACTTC
cdr3_aa: CASRRDRAWEQYF

d_call: .
v_call: TRBV5-4
j_call: TRBJ2-7
clone_size: once
cdr3_nt: TGTGCCAGCAGCTTGCGATCCCACTCCTACGAGCAGTACTTC
cdr3_aa: CASSLRSHSYEQYF

d_call: .
v_call: TRBV7-2
j_call: TRBJ2-7
clone_size: .
cdr3_nt: TGTGCCAGCAGCTTCTCACAGTCCTACGAGCAGTACTTC
cdr3_aa: CASSFSQSYEQYF

d_call: .
v_call: TRBV5-4
j_call: TRBJ2-1
clone_size: .
cdr3_nt: TGTGCCAGCAGCTTGGATCGCAGGGGCGGGAATGAGCAGTTCTTC
cdr3_aa: CASSLDRRGGNEQFF

d_call: .
v_call: TRBV27
j_call: TRBJ2-1
clone_size: .
cdr3_nt: TGTGCCAGCAGTTATAAAGGGAGGAGGACGGGCTCCTACAATGAGCAGTTCTTC
cdr3_aa: CASSYKGRRTGSYNEQFF

d_call: TRBD2
v_call: TRBV5-1
j_call: TRBJ2-5
clone_size: .
cdr3_nt: TGCGCCAGCAGCGGCGGCCCCGGGGGGGAAGAGACCCAGTACTTC
cdr3_aa: CASSGGPGGEETQYF

d_call: .
v_call: TRBV28
j_call: TRBJ2-1
clone_size: .
cdr3_nt: TGTGCCAGCAGTGTACGGGACGGCTCCTACAATGAGCAGTTCTTC
cdr3_aa: CASSVRDGSYNEQFF

d_call: .
v_call: TRBV4-2
j_call: TRBJ1-2
clone_size: few
cdr3_nt: TGTGCCAGCAGCCAAGGACGGGACCCCAGAGGGTATGGCTACACCTTC
cdr3_aa: CASSQGRDPRGYGYTF

d_call: .
v_call: TRBV6-1
j_call: TRBJ2-1
clone_size: .
cdr3_nt: TGTGCCAGCAGTCGACTGGGGAGCGACTACAATGAGCAGTTCTTC
cdr3_aa: CASSRLGSDYNEQFF